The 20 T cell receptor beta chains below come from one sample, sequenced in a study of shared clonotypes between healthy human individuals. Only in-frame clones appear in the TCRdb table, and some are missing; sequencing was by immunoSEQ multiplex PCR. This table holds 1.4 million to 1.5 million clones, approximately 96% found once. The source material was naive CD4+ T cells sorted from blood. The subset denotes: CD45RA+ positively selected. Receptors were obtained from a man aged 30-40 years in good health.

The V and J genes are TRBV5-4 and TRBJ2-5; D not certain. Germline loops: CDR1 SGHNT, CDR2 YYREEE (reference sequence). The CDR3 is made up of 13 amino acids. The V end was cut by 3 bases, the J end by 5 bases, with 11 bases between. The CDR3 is CASSYGPQETQYF. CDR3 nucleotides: TGTGCCAGCAGCTACGGACCACAGGAGACCCAGTACTTC.

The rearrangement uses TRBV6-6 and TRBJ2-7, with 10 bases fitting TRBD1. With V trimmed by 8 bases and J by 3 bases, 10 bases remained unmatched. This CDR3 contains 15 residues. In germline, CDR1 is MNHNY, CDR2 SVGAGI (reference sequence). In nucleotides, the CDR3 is TGTGCCAGCGGAGCCCCGGGACAGGGGCGCTACGAGCAGTACTTC. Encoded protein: CASGAPGQGRYEQYF.

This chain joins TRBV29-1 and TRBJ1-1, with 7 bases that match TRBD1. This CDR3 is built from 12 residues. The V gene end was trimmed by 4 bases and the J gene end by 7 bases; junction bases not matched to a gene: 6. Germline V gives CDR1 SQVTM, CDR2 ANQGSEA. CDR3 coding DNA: TGCAGCGTTGTGAGAAGGACAGGTGAAGCTTTCTTT. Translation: CSVVRRTGEAFF.

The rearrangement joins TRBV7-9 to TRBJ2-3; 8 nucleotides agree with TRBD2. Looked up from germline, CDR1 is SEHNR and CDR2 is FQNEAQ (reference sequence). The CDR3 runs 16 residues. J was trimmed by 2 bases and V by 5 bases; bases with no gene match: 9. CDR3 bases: TGTGCCAGCAGCCCAGAGATTAGCGGGAACACAGATACGCAGTATTTT. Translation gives CASSPEISGNTDTQYF.

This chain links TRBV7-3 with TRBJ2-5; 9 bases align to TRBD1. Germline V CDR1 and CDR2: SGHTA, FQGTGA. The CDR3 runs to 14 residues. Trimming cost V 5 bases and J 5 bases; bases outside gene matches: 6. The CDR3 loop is CASSPGQGIETQYF. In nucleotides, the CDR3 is TGTGCCAGCAGCCCGGGACAGGGCATCGAGACCCAGTACTTC.

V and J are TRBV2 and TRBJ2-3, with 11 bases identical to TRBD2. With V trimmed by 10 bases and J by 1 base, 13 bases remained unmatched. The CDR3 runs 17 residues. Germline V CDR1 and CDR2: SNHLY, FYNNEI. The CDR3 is CAIATSGTKGGTDTQYF. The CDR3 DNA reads TGTGCCATCGCGACTAGCGGGACCAAGGGGGGCACAGATACGCAGTATTTT.

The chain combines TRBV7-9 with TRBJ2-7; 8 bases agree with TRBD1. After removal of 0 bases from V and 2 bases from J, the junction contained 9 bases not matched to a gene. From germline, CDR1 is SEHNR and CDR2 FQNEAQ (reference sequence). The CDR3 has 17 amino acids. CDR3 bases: TGTGCCAGCAGCTTAGCCCGACCCGGACAGGGAACCTACGAGCAGTACTTC. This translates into CASSLARPGQGTYEQYF. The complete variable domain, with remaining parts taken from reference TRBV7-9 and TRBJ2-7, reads DTGVSQNPRHKITKRGQNVTFRCDPISEHNRLYWYRQTLGQGPEFLTYFQNEAQLEKSRLLSDRFSAERPKGSFSTLEIQRTEQGDSAMYLCASSLARPGQGTYEQYFGPGTRLTVT.

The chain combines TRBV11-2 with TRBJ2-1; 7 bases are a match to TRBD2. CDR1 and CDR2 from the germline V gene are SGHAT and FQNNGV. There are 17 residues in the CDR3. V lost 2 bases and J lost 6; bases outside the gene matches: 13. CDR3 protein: CASSLPPRGRAFNEQFF. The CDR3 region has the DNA TGTGCCAGCAGCTTACCCCCTCGAGGGAGGGCCTTCAATGAGCAGTTCTTC.

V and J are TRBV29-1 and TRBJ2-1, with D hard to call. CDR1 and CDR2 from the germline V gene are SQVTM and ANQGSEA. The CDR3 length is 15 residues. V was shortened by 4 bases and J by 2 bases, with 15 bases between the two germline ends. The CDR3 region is CSVGLRGRTYNEQFF. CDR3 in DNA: TGCAGCGTTGGTCTTCGCGGACGGACCTACAATGAGCAGTTCTTC.

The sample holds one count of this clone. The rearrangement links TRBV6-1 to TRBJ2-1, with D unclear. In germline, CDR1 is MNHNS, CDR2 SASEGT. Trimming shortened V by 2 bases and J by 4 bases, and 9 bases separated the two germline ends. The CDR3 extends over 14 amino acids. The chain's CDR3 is CASSEIRIYNEQFF. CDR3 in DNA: TGTGCCAGCAGTGAAATAAGGATTTACAATGAGCAGTTCTTC.

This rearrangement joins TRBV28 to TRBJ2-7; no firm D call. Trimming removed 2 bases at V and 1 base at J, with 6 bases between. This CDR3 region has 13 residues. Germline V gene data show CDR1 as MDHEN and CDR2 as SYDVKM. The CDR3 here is CASSLMASYEQYF. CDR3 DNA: TGTGCCAGCAGTTTAATGGCGTCCTACGAGCAGTACTTC.

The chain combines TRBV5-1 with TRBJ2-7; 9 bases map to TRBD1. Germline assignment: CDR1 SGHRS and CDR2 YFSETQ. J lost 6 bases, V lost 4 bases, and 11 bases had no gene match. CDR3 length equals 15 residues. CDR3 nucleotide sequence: TGCGCCAGCAGCCCCCCCGGGACAGGGTTGAGCGAGCAGTACTTC. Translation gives CASSPPGTGLSEQYF.

This chain's CDR3 is CASSQDRGRSQHF. CDR3 in DNA: TGTGCCAGCAGCCAGGACAGGGGGCGGTCCCAGCATTTT. The chain joins TRBV5-5 to TRBJ1-5, with 11 bases that match TRBD1. From germline, CDR1 is SGHKS and CDR2 YYEKEE (reference sequence). V shed 4 bases, J shed 11 bases, and the junction held 5 bases outside the gene matches. This CDR3 region has 13 residues.

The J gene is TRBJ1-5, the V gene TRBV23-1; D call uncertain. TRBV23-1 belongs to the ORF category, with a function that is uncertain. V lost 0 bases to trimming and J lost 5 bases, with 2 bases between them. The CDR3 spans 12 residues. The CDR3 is CASSQSYQPQHF. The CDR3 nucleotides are TGCGCCAGCAGTCAATCTTATCAGCCCCAGCATTTT.

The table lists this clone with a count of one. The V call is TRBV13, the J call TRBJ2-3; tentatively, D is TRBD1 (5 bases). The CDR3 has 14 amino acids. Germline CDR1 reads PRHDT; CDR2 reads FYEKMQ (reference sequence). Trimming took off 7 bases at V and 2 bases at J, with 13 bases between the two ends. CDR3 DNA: TGTGCCAGCAAAAGGGGTACGAACACAGATACGCAGTATTTT. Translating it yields CASKRGTNTDTQYF.

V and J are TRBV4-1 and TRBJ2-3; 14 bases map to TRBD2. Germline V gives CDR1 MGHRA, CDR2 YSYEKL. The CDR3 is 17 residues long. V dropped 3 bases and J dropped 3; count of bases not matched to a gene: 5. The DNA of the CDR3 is TGCGCCAGCAGCCACACCGGGACTAGCGGGAGTACAGATACGCAGTATTTT. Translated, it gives CASSHTGTSGSTDTQYF.

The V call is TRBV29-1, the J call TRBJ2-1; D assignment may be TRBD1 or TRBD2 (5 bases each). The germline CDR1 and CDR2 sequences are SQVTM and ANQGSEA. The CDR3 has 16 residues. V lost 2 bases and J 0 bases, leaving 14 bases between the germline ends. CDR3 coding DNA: TGCAGCGTTGAATATCGAGGGGCCCACTCCTACAATGAGCAGTTCTTC. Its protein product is CSVEYRGAHSYNEQFF.

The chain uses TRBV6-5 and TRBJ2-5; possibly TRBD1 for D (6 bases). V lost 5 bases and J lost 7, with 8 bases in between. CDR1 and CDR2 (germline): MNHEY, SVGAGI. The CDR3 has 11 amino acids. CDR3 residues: CASSETGTQYF. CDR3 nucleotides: TGTGCCAGCAGTGAGACAGGGACCCAGTACTTC.

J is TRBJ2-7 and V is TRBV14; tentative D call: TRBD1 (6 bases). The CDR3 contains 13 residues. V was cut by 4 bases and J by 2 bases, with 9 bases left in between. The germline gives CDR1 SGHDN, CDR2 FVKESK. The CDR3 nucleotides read TGTGCCAGCAGCCGGACAGTTACCTACGAGCAGTACTTC. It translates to CASSRTVTYEQYF.

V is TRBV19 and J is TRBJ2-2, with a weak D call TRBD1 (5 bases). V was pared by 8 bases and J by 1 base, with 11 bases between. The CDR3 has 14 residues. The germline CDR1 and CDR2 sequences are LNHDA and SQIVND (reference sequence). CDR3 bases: TGTGCCAGTCAGGGAAAGGGGAACACCGGGGAGCTGTTTTTT. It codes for CASQGKGNTGELFF.